The next 24 T cell receptor beta chains were all read from a single sample in a study of shared clonotypes between healthy human individuals (dated by TCRdb to the early 2020s). The library was built by means of the immunoSEQ multiplex PCR assay. Held by TCRdb, this immuneACCESS table contains in-frame sequences only and omits some clones. Under half of the omission traces to an unresolved V gene where checked; the cause of the rest is unknown. This sample lists 450,000 to 550,000 clones; 79% were detected once. Of the sample, over 10% is held by the ten largest clones. The source material was PBMCs. The source of these receptors is a middle-aged woman in good health. Some clones in this sample may be carry-over from other donors' samples.

The CDR3 reads CASSLGLAGAYEQYF. DNA for the CDR3: TGTGCCAGCAGTTTGGGGCTAGCGGGAGCCTACGAGCAGTACTTC. V and J are TRBV6-1 and TRBJ2-7; 10 nucleotides align to TRBD2. Germline V gene sequence: CDR1 MNHNS, CDR2 SASEGT. J lost 2 bases, V lost 5 bases, and 6 bases had no gene match. The CDR3 totals 15 residues.

This sequence joins TRBV6-6 and TRBJ1-2; 10 bases agree with TRBD1. The V and J ends lost 5 bases and 4 bases, in that order; junction bases with no gene match: 7. The CDR3 consists of 15 residues. Germline V gene lookup returns CDR1 MNHNY and CDR2 SVGAGI (reference sequence). DNA for the CDR3: TGTGCCAGCAGTAACCCGACAGGGGGCAGCTATGGCTACACCTTC. The encoded protein is CASSNPTGGSYGYTF.

The genes are TRBV6-5 and TRBJ2-2; 8 bases are a match to TRBD2. The J segment lost 9 bases and the V segment lost 0 bases, leaving 9 bases of the junction unmatched. Germline V lookup: CDR1 MNHEY, CDR2 SVGAGI. The CDR3 extends over 16 amino acids. DNA for the CDR3: TGTGCCAGCAGTTACTCGATGGGGATAGCGGGAAGGGAGCTGTTTTTT. Its protein product is CASSYSMGIAGRELFF.

The J gene is TRBJ2-4, the V gene TRBV29-1; the match to TRBD1 covers 12 bases. This CDR3 comprises 15 residues. Trimming at V came to 6 bases and at J to 8 bases, leaving 11 bases not matched to a gene. Germline loops: CDR1 SQVTM, CDR2 ANQGSEA. CDR3 sequence (DNA): TGCAGCGTGGCACCGGGACAGGGGGCTGGGGACATTCAGTACTTC. It specifies CSVAPGQGAGDIQYF.

The rearrangement uses TRBV27 and TRBJ2-1; the D gene is possibly TRBD2 (5 bases). V was pared by 6 bases and J by 2 bases, with 11 bases between. Germline lookup yields CDR1 MNHEY and CDR2 SMNVEV (reference sequence). CDR3 length: 14 amino acids. The CDR3 coding sequence is TGTGCCAGCAGCCCGGGGTCCACCTACAATGAGCAGTTCTTC. This gives the protein CASSPGSTYNEQFF.

The J gene is TRBJ2-5, the V gene TRBV30; D is perhaps TRBD1 (5 bases). This CDR3 region has 14 residues. V lost 1 base, J lost 3 bases, and 12 bases lay in between. Germline V CDR1 and CDR2: GTSNPN, SVGIG (reference sequence). CDR3 loop: CAWSGRGNEETQYF. The CDR3 DNA reads TGTGCCTGGAGTGGAAGGGGAAACGAAGAGACCCAGTACTTC.

V is TRBV6-4 and J is TRBJ2-1; maybe TRBD1 (6 bases). Germline lookup yields CDR1 MRHNA and CDR2 SNTAGT. Trimming left V 4 bases short and J 4 bases short, with 11 bases between. This CDR3 has 14 amino acids. CDR3: CASSAQGSYNEQFF. The CDR3 DNA reads as TGTGCCAGCAGTGCACAGGGATCTTACAATGAGCAGTTCTTC.

The CDR3 protein is CASKDRSPNEKLFF. The DNA of the CDR3 is TGTGCCAGCAAAGACAGGTCGCCTAATGAAAAACTGTTTTTT. The chain combines TRBV6-6 with TRBJ1-4, with a weak D call TRBD1 (6 bases). The CDR3 runs to 14 residues. V dropped 7 bases and J dropped 3 bases, with 12 bases sitting between them. CDR1 is MNHNY and CDR2 is SVGAGI in the germline V gene (reference sequence).

This chain joins TRBV28 and TRBJ2-3; D unresolved. The V gene's germline CDR1 is MDHEN and CDR2 SYDVKM. V lost 5 bases and J lost 4, with 19 bases in between. This CDR3 spans 16 amino acids. Here the CDR3 DNA reads TGTGCCAGCAGTGCCCAGACAAGTCCTGGTGCAGATACGCAGTATTTT. Translating it yields CASSAQTSPGADTQYF.

The V gene is TRBV4-3, the J gene TRBJ1-2; 12 bases match TRBD1. V was clipped by 0 bases and J by 9 bases; unmatched bases: 5. CDR1 is LGHNA, CDR2 YSLEER, per germline. CDR3 length: 15 residues. DNA for the CDR3: TGCGCCAGCAGCCAAGAAGGGACAGGGGGCTTGAGCTACACCTTC. Amino acids: CASSQEGTGGLSYTF.

The chain has TRBV28 and TRBJ2-2; D might be TRBD2 (6 bases). The ends were cut back, 11 bases at V and 4 bases at J, with 17 bases in the middle. Germline lookup yields CDR1 MDHEN and CDR2 SYDVKM. This CDR3 is built from 14 residues. This CDR3 is CAGNGGTITGELFF. In DNA, the CDR3 is TGTGCCGGAAATGGGGGGACCATCACCGGGGAGCTGTTTTTT. Full variable domain (rest looked up from reference TRBV28 and TRBJ2-2): DVKVTQSSRYLVKRTGEKVFLECVQDMDHENMFWYRQDPGLGLRLIYFSYDVKMKEKGDIPEGYSVSREKKERFSLILESASTNQTSMYLCAGNGGTITGELFFGEGSRLTVL.

The gene calls are TRBV30 and TRBJ1-5; TRBD1 aligns across 9 bases. This CDR3 is 14 amino acids long. Germline CDR1 GTSNPN, CDR2 SVGIG (reference sequence). Losses at the gene ends were 4 bases for V and 4 bases for J; bases not matched to a gene: 5. The CDR3 protein is CAWTRTGANQPQHF. The CDR3 region has the DNA TGTGCCTGGACGCGGACAGGGGCAAATCAGCCCCAGCATTTT.

In this sample, this clone turned up a few times. The J gene is TRBJ2-7, the V gene TRBV4-3; D unresolved. The CDR3 runs to 14 residues. The V end lost 6 bases, the J end lost 6 bases, and 18 bases lay between the germline ends. The germline V gene encodes CDR1 LGHNA and CDR2 YSLEER. CDR3 sequence reads: CASRRIRQEGEQYF. CDR3 coding DNA: TGCGCCAGCAGGCGAATTCGACAAGAAGGCGAGCAGTACTTC.

This chain connects TRBV4-2 to TRBJ1-3; D perhaps matches TRBD1 (5 bases). The CDR3 length is 17 residues. V lost 6 bases and J lost 0, with 18 bases in between. CDR1 is LGHNA, CDR2 YNFKEQ, per germline. CDR3 DNA sequence: TGTGCCAGCAGTACCCTAGGGACGGCCAACTCTGGAAACACCATATATTTT. Protein: CASSTLGTANSGNTIYF.

This chain links TRBV2 with TRBJ2-1, with TRBD1 identical over 8 bases. CDR3 length: 19 residues. Trimming removed 6 bases from V and 0 bases from J; junction bases left unmatched: 16. Germline V gives CDR1 SNHLY, CDR2 FYNNEI. Here the CDR3 reads CASSGDLDREQLSYNEQFF. The CDR3 DNA is TGTGCCAGCAGCGGGGACCTGGACAGGGAGCAACTCTCCTACAATGAGCAGTTCTTC.

V is TRBV7-9 and J is TRBJ2-7; 8 bases are shared with TRBD2. Germline V lookup: CDR1 SEHNR, CDR2 FQNEAQ (reference sequence). V dropped 0 bases and J dropped 2; count of bases not matched to a gene: 3. This CDR3 region has 15 residues. The CDR3 nucleotides read TGTGCCAGCAGCTTAGCTAGCGGGAAAACCTACGAGCAGTACTTC. Translation gives CASSLASGKTYEQYF.

The rearrangement links TRBV28 to TRBJ2-1, with TRBD2 identical over 8 bases. Germline values: CDR1 MDHEN, CDR2 SYDVKM. V dropped 7 bases and J dropped 4; count of bases not matched to a gene: 9. The CDR3 is 15 residues long. The CDR3 DNA sequence: TGTGCCAGCACCGTAAGCGGGAGTAGGTACAATGAGCAGTTCTTC. Protein sequence: CASTVSGSRYNEQFF.

The chain joins TRBV5-4 to TRBJ2-5, with 10 bases lining up with TRBD2. Per germline, CDR1 SGHNT and CDR2 YYREEE (reference sequence). The CDR3 contains 13 residues. Trimming took 4 bases from V and 4 from J; bases not matched to a gene: 1. CDR3 loop: CASSPSGRETQYF. DNA for the CDR3: TGTGCCAGCAGCCCTAGCGGGAGAGAGACCCAGTACTTC.

The rearrangement joins TRBV10-1 to TRBJ2-1; 10 bases are a match to TRBD1. CDR3 size: 21 residues. From germline, CDR1 is WNHNN and CDR2 SYGVQD (reference sequence). The junction had 16 bases not matched to a gene; V was cut back by 0 bases and J by 2 bases. The CDR3 spells CASSESLTGQGTLAAYNEQFF. For the CDR3, the DNA is TGCGCCAGCAGTGAGTCGCTGACGGGACAGGGGACCCTAGCGGCCTACAATGAGCAGTTCTTC.

About this clone itself: Distinct nucleotide sequences in the sample also encode this CDR3. V and J are TRBV29-1 and TRBJ2-3; 13 bases align to TRBD2. Germline CDR1 is SQVTM and CDR2 is ANQGSEA. The length of the CDR3 is 14 residues. After removal of 6 bases from V and 6 bases from J, the junction contained 6 bases not matched to a gene. The CDR3 DNA reads as TGCAGCGTCGGACTAGCGGGAGTTCCTGATACGCAGTATTTT. It translates to CSVGLAGVPDTQYF.

Comments on this clone: The same CDR3 arises from other DNA sequences in this sample as well. The chain links TRBV11-2 to TRBJ2-5; 7 bases agree with TRBD1. The CDR3 has 13 residues. V gave up 4 bases and J gave up 3 bases; unmatched junction bases: 2. Germline CDR1 is SGHAT and CDR2 is FQNNGV. The CDR3 region has the DNA TGTGCCAGCAGCTCCGGGACAGAAGAGACCCAGTACTTC. It is translated as CASSSGTEETQYF.

The chain employs TRBV5-1 and TRBJ2-3, with D possibly matching TRBD1 (6 bases). The CDR3 has 14 amino acids. V gave up 4 bases and J gave up 3 bases, with 12 bases separating them. Germline assignment: CDR1 SGHRS and CDR2 YFSETQ. CDR3 sequence: CASSLQGQTDTQYF. CDR3 coding DNA: TGCGCCAGCAGCCTACAGGGCCAGACAGATACGCAGTATTTT.

This clone was counted once. The chain carries TRBV28 and TRBJ2-2, with TRBD2 as a possible D gene (7 bases). Per the germline V gene, CDR1 is MDHEN and CDR2 is SYDVKM. V lost 1 base, J lost 9 bases, and 15 bases lay in between. This CDR3 is 15 amino acids long. The CDR3 DNA follows: TGTGCCAGCAGTTTATCTAGGGGGGGAGTCTGGGAGCTGTTTTTT. Translated: CASSLSRGGVWELFF. The complete variable domain, with remaining parts taken from reference TRBV28 and TRBJ2-2, reads DVKVTQSSRYLVKRTGEKVFLECVQDMDHENMFWYRQDPGLGLRLIYFSYDVKMKEKGDIPEGYSVSREKKERFSLILESASTNQTSMYLCASSLSRGGVWELFFGEGSRLTVL.

This clone was recorded a few times. This sequence joins TRBV6-1 and TRBJ2-1, with TRBD2 matching over 7 bases. This CDR3 region has 16 residues. CDR1 and CDR2 (germline): MNHNS, SASEGT. Trimming at V came to 3 bases and at J to 3 bases, leaving 8 bases not matched to a gene. The CDR3: CASSDRSGTFYNEQFF. The CDR3 DNA is TGTGCCAGCAGTGACAGAAGCGGGACTTTCTACAATGAGCAGTTCTTC.